This T cell receptor (beta chain) was observed in a study of T cells after yellow fever vaccination. Study-wide points: Post-booster repertoires contained most primary-vaccination clones again (around 97% CD4, about 90% CD8).

The TCR cDNA carried a universal primer site and UMIs from 5'RACE template switching. TCRdb re-called the 5' RACE reads with MiXCR, one entry per CDR3 protein. Of around 300,000 distinct CDR3 sequences listed, under 15% were seen once; the top ten hold 0.4% to 0.65%. With 6 bases removed from V and 8 bases from J, the gap between germline ends came to 14 bases. Germline CDR1 MNHNY, CDR2 SVGAGI (reference sequence). CDR3 length equals 12 residues. Comment on this clonotype: The antigen is undetermined.

The TCR sequence derives from a man aged 25-45 years who received the YFV17D yellow fever vaccine. V and J are TRBV6-6 and TRBJ2-7; possibly TRBD2 for D (6 bases). Sequencing used CD4+ T cells sorted from PBMCs, obtained 45 days after the yellow fever booster vaccination. The CDR3, as DNA: TGTGCCAGCAGCCCCCCGGCGGGACAGCAGTACTTC. Translated, it gives CASSPPAGQQYF.